This TCR beta chain was found in a study of cytomegalovirus exposure and HLA in healthy donors. The study, taken as a whole, reports: Some TCR beta chains (roughly 160 of them) were listed as cytomegalovirus-associated.

This CDR3 is 14 amino acids long. The germline V gene has CDR1 LGHNA and CDR2 YSLEER. V lost 0 bases to trimming and J lost 4 bases, with 9 bases between them. Primers included in the PCR were 60 Vbeta and 13 Jbeta primers. Sequencing was performed with immunoSEQ multiplex PCR; in TCRdb, only in-frame clones are kept and a portion is missing. The data show some 140,000 clones, over 70% seen once. Concerning this clone itself: The antigen remains undetermined.

V gene TRBV4-3 combines with J gene TRBJ1-2, with D uncertain. This receptor was obtained from a man younger than 35 in good health and CMV-seronegative. Sequences were obtained from PBMCs. For the CDR3, the DNA is TGCGCCAGCAGCCAAGATATAAGTAGCTATGGCTACACCTTC. It codes for CASSQDISSYGYTF.